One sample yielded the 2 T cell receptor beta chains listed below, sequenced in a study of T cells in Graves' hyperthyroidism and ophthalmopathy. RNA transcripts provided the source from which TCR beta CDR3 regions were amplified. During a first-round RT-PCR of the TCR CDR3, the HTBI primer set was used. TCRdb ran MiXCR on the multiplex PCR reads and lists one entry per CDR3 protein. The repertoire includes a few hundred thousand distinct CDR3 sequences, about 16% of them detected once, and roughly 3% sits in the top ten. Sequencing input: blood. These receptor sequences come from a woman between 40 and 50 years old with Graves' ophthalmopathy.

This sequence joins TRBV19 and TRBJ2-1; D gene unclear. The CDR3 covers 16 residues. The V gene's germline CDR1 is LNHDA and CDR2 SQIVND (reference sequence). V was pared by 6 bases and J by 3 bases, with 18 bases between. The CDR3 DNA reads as TGTGCCAGTAGCCCACAAGACAAGCCCTACTACAATGAGCAGTTCTTC. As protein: CASSPQDKPYYNEQFF. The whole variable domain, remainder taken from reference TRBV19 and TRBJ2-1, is DGGITQSPKYLFRKEGQNVTLSCEQNLNHDAMYWYRQDPGQGLRLIYYSQIVNDFQKGDIAEGYSVSREKKESFPLTVTSAQKNPTAFYLCASSPQDKPYYNEQFFGPGTRLTVL.

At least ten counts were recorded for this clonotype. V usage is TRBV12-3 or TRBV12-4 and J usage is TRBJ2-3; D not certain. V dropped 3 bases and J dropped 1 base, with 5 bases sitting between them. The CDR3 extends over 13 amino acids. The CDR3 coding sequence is TGTGCCAGCAGTTTGATGGGCACAGATACGCAGTATTTT. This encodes CASSLMGTDTQYF.